Presented here are 18 T cell receptor beta chains from one specimen sequenced in a study of T cell responses to AZD1222 COVID-19 vaccine. Clones were sequenced by immunoSEQ multiplex PCR, and TCRdb holds only the in-frame ones, with some missing. The data contain approximately 80,000 clones, around 82% of them singletons. The sequencing here drew on peripheral blood, taken on day 0 of AZD1222 vaccination. Source of these receptors: an adult in good health.

The chain has TRBV14 and TRBJ2-1; 7 bases match TRBD2. V lost 1 base, J lost 2 bases, and 5 bases stayed unmatched. The germline CDR1 and CDR2 sequences are SGHDN and FVKESK. This CDR3 contains 16 residues. The CDR3 reads CASSQGAGRTYNEQFF. In DNA form, the CDR3 reads TGTGCCAGCAGCCAAGGAGCGGGAAGGACCTACAATGAGCAGTTCTTC.

J is TRBJ1-1 and V is TRBV19; 7 nucleotides match TRBD1. V lost 4 bases, J lost 0 bases, and 2 bases stayed unmatched. The CDR3 runs to 14 residues. Germline CDR1 reads LNHDA; CDR2 reads SQIVND (reference sequence). In DNA, the CDR3 is TGTGCCAGTAGTACACAGGGGCTGAACACTGAAGCTTTCTTT. Translated, it gives CASSTQGLNTEAFF. The full variable domain, with the rest looked up from reference TRBV19 and TRBJ1-1, is DGGITQSPKYLFRKEGQNVTLSCEQNLNHDAMYWYRQDPGQGLRLIYYSQIVNDFQKGDIAEGYSVSREKKESFPLTVTSAQKNPTAFYLCASSTQGLNTEAFFGQGTRLTVV.

The chain is built from TRBV7-8 and TRBJ1-3; the D is unclear. The length of the CDR3 is 12 residues. CDR1 is SGHVS, CDR2 FQNEAQ, per germline. Between the trimmed V and J ends, which lost 1 base and 4 bases, there was a span of 2 bases. This CDR3 reads CASSLGGNTIYF. Here the CDR3 DNA reads TGTGCCAGCAGCTTAGGGGGAAACACCATATATTTT.

V and J are TRBV5-1 and TRBJ2-1, with 8 bases lining up with TRBD1. V was pared by 0 bases and J by 4 bases, with 6 bases of the junction left unmatched. CDR3 length equals 16 residues. Germline lookup yields CDR1 SGHRS and CDR2 YFSETQ. This CDR3 is CASSLVDRALYNEQFF. Written as DNA, the CDR3 is TGCGCCAGCAGCTTGGTGGACAGGGCCCTGTACAATGAGCAGTTCTTC.

This clone was detected only once. The chain uses TRBV5-6 and TRBJ1-6; D is perhaps TRBD1 (6 bases). CDR1 is SGHDT, CDR2 YYEEEE, per germline. The CDR3 is made up of 14 amino acids. The V gene lost 1 base and the J gene lost 10 bases, with 12 bases spanning the gap. In nucleotides, the CDR3 is TGTGCCAGCAGCTTGTGGCAGGGGAAATCACCCCTCCACTTT. The encoded protein is CASSLWQGKSPLHF.

CDR3 loop: CSVPSRPSSYNEQFF. The CDR3 bases are TGCAGCGTCCCATCCCGTCCGAGCTCCTACAATGAGCAGTTCTTC. The V gene is TRBV29-1, the J gene TRBJ2-1; D gene uncertain. With 6 bases removed from V and 0 bases from J, the gap between germline ends came to 15 bases. This CDR3 comprises 15 residues. CDR1 and CDR2 (germline): SQVTM, ANQGSEA.

The chain is built from TRBV18 and TRBJ1-5, with 12 nucleotides matching TRBD1. J was trimmed by 6 bases and V by 3 bases; bases with no gene match: 6. The CDR3 sequence is 16 residues long. Germline CDR1 is KGHSH and CDR2 is LQKENI. The CDR3 sequence is CASSPTGTGGTQPQHF. The CDR3 nucleotides are TGTGCCAGCTCACCTACCGGGACAGGGGGCACTCAGCCCCAGCATTTT.

The V gene is TRBV7-2, the J gene TRBJ2-1; TRBD2 matches 7 bases. Germline V gene lookup returns CDR1 SGHTA and CDR2 FQGNSA. Trimming took 0 bases from V and 6 from J; bases not matched to a gene: 8. The CDR3 consists of 16 residues. CDR3 coding DNA: TGTGCCAGCAGCTTAGCTCCTAGCGGCTTAGGCAATGAGCAGTTCTTC. Protein sequence: CASSLAPSGLGNEQFF.

The V call is TRBV25-1, the J call TRBJ2-5; D is undetermined. Germline V CDR1 and CDR2: MGHDK, SYGVNS. This CDR3 region has 11 residues. V lost 7 bases and J 5 bases, leaving 8 bases between the germline ends. The CDR3 reads CASNPGETQYF. The CDR3, as DNA: TGTGCCAGCAATCCTGGGGAGACCCAGTACTTC.

This clone was recorded many times. This chain joins TRBV11-2 and TRBJ2-7; 7 nucleotides align to TRBD2. The CDR3 loop spans 16 amino acids. Germline-derived CDR1 and CDR2 are SGHAT and FQNNGV. The V segment lost 5 bases and the J segment 6 bases; nucleotides outside the gene matches: 16. The CDR3 sequence is CASSPRASGFGGEQYF. The CDR3 bases are TGTGCCAGCAGCCCACGGGCTAGCGGTTTCGGGGGCGAGCAGTACTTC. Together with reference TRBV11-2 and TRBJ2-7, the CDR3 gives the full variable domain: EAGVAQSPRYKIIEKRQSVAFWCNPISGHATLYWYQQILGQGPKLLIQFQNNGVVDDSQLPKDRFSAERLKGVDSTLKIQPAKLEDSAVYLCASSPRASGFGGEQYFGPGTRLTVT.

The V and J genes are TRBV19 and TRBJ1-2; the match to TRBD1 covers 8 bases. Germline assignment: CDR1 LNHDA and CDR2 SQIVND (reference sequence). CDR3 length equals 16 residues. Unmatched junction bases numbered 13, after V lost 6 bases and J lost 4 bases. The DNA for the CDR3 is TGTGCCAGTAGATCAGTATCGGGGACAGGCATCTATGGCTACACCTTC. Protein product: CASRSVSGTGIYGYTF.

This sequence joins TRBV5-1 and TRBJ2-7, with 9 bases identical to TRBD1. Trimming took 1 base from V and 6 from J; bases not matched to a gene: 14. There are 17 residues in the CDR3. Germline CDR1 and CDR2: SGHRS and YFSETQ. In nucleotides, the CDR3 is TGCGCCAGCAGCTTGTGGGGGGTGGGACAGGGAGAACGCGAGCAGTACTTC. Its translation: CASSLWGVGQGEREQYF.

This sequence joins TRBV7-2 and TRBJ2-4, with TRBD2 matching 9 bases. V was pared by 5 bases and J by 0 bases, with 11 bases of the junction left unmatched. The CDR3 loop spans 18 amino acids. Germline V CDR1 and CDR2: SGHTA, FQGNSA. The CDR3, as DNA: TGTGCCAGCAGCCCCCGGCGGCGGGAGGGCCGAGCCAAAAACATTCAGTACTTC. As protein: CASSPRRREGRAKNIQYF. Supplemented by reference TRBV7-2 and TRBJ2-4, the full variable domain reads GAGVSQSPSNKVTEKGKDVELRCDPISGHTALYWYRQSLGQGLEFLIYFQGNSAPDKSGLPSDRFSAERTGGSVSTLTIQRTQQEDSAVYLCASSPRRREGRAKNIQYFGAGTRLSVL.

The chain couples TRBV30 to TRBJ1-2; D possibly corresponds to TRBD1 (5 bases). Trimming took off 3 bases at V and 13 bases at J, with 21 bases between the two ends. Germline V lookup: CDR1 GTSNPN, CDR2 SVGIG (reference sequence). This CDR3 is 13 amino acids long. CDR3 sequence reads: CAWSAPGRKIGTF. The CDR3 nucleotides are TGTGCCTGGAGCGCACCGGGACGGAAAATCGGCACCTTC. Variable domain in full (rest from reference TRBV30 and TRBJ1-2): SQTIHQWPATLVQPVGSPLSLECTVEGTSNPNLYWYRQAAGRGLQLLFYSVGIGQISSEVPQNLSASRPQDRQFILSSKKLLLSDSGFYLCAWSAPGRKIGTFGSGTRLTVV.

The chain joins TRBV4-1 to TRBJ2-5, with 14 positions matching TRBD2. V lost 0 bases, J lost 4 bases, and 7 bases stayed unmatched. The germline V gene has CDR1 MGHRA and CDR2 YSYEKL. The CDR3 loop spans 18 amino acids. This chain's CDR3 is CASSQEPWTSGGLETQYF. Here the CDR3 DNA reads TGCGCCAGCAGCCAAGAACCTTGGACTAGCGGGGGGCTAGAGACCCAGTACTTC.

The chain uses TRBV28 and TRBJ2-3; no reliable D call. CDR3 length: 13 residues. The germline CDR1 and CDR2 sequences are MDHEN and SYDVKM. Trimming shortened V by 5 bases and J by 13 bases, and 19 bases separated the two germline ends. The CDR3 bases are TGTGCCAGCAGTCCGTCCGCCTCCGATGTTAAGTATTTT. It yields the protein CASSPSASDVKYF.

The chain recombines TRBV18 with TRBJ2-5; no reliable D call. V was pared by 2 bases and J by 0 bases, with 4 bases between. The CDR3 runs 13 residues. Germline V gene data show CDR1 as KGHSH and CDR2 as LQKENI. CDR3 DNA sequence: TGTGCCAGCTCACCAGGACACCAAGAGACCCAGTACTTC. Amino acid sequence: CASSPGHQETQYF.

This rearrangement joins TRBV5-6 to TRBJ1-2; no reliable D call. This CDR3 contains 14 residues. Germline loops: CDR1 SGHDT, CDR2 YYEEEE. V lost 4 bases and J 7 bases, leaving 17 bases between the germline ends. The CDR3 spells CASSPRRVYSGYTF. CDR3 nucleotide sequence: TGTGCCAGCAGCCCCCGGAGGGTGTATAGTGGCTACACCTTC.